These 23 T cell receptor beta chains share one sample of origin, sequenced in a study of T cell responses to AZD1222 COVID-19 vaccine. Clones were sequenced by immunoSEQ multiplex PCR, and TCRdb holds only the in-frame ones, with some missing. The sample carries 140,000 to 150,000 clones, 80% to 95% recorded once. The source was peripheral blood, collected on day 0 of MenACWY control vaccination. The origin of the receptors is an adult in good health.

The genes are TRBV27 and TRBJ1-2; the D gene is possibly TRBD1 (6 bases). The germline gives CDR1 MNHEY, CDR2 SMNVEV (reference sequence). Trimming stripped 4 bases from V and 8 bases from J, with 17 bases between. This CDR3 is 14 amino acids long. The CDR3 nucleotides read TGTGCCAGCAGTTCGCCACTACAGGGTCAGGGCTACACCTTC. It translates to CASSSPLQGQGYTF.

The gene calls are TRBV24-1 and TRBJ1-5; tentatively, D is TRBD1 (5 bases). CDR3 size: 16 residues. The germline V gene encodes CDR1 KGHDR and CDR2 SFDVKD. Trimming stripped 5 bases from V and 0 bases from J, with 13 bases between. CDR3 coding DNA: TGTGCCACCAGTGCCGGGACCGTTTATAGCAATCAGCCCCAGCATTTT. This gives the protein CATSAGTVYSNQPQHF.

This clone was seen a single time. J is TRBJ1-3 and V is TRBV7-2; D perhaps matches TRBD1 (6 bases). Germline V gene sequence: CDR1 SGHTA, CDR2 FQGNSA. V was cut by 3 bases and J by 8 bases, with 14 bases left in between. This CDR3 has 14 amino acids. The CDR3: CASSFTGPGDTIYF. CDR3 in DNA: TGTGCCAGCAGCTTCACAGGGCCCGGGGACACCATATATTTT.

Here the CDR3 DNA reads TGCGCCAGCAGCTTGTCCGGGGGCTCAGATACGCAGTATTTT. Its translation is CASSLSGGSDTQYF. The rearrangement joins TRBV5-1 to TRBJ2-3, with D perhaps given as TRBD1 or TRBD2 (6 bases each). The CDR3 totals 14 residues. Germline V gene sequence: CDR1 SGHRS, CDR2 YFSETQ. Between the trimmed V and J ends, which lost 1 base and 4 bases, there was a span of 10 bases.

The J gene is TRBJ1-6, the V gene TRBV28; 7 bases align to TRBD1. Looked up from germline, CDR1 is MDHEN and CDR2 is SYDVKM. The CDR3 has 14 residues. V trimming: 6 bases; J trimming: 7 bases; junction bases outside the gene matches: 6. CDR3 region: CASSRGQNNSPLHF. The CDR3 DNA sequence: TGTGCCAGCAGCCGGGGACAGAACAATTCACCCCTCCACTTT.

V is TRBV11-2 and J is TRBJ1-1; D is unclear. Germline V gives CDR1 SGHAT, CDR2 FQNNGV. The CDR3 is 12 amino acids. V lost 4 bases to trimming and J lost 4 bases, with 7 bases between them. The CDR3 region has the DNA TGTGCCAGCAGCTCCGGACTCACTGAAGCTTTCTTT. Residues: CASSSGLTEAFF.

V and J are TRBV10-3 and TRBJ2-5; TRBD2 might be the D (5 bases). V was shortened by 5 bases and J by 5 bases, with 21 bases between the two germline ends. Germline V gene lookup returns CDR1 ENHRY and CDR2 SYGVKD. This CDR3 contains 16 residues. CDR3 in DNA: TGTGCCATCAGTTACGTCGACCGAGGGTTGTTGGAGACCCAGTACTTC. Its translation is CAISYVDRGLLETQYF.

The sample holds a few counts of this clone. CDR3 nucleotides: TGTGCCATCTCTTCCGGGACTGCCCTAAGCGAGCAGTACTTC. It codes for CAISSGTALSEQYF. The chain is built from TRBV10-3 and TRBJ2-7, with a possible D match to TRBD2 (6 bases). Trimming stripped 8 bases from V and 6 bases from J, with 20 bases between. Germline CDR1 reads ENHRY; CDR2 reads SYGVKD. There are 14 residues in the CDR3.

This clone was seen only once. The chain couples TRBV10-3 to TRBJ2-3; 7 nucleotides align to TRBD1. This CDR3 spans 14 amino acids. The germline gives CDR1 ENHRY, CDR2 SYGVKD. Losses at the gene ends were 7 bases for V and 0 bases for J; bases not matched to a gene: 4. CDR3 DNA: TGTGCCATCAAACGGACAGGTAGCACAGATACGCAGTATTTT. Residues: CAIKRTGSTDTQYF.

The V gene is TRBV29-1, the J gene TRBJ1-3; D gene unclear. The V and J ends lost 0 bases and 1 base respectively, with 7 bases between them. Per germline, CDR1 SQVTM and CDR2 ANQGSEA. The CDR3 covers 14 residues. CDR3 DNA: TGCAGCGTTGAAGATCGGGTGTCTGGAAACACCATATATTTT. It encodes CSVEDRVSGNTIYF.

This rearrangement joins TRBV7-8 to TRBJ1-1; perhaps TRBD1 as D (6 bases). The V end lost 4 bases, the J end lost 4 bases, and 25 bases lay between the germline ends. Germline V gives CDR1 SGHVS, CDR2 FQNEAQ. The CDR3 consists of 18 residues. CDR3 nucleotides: TGTGCCAGCAGCTCAAGGACAGCCCCCTTGATCGAGAGCACTGAAGCTTTCTTT. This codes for CASSSRTAPLIESTEAFF. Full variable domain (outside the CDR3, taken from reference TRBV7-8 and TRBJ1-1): GAGVSQSPRYKVAKRGQDVALRCDPISGHVSLFWYQQALGQGPEFLTYFQNEAQLDKSGLPSDRFFAERPEGSVSTLKIQRTQQEDSAVYLCASSSRTAPLIESTEAFFGQGTRLTVV.

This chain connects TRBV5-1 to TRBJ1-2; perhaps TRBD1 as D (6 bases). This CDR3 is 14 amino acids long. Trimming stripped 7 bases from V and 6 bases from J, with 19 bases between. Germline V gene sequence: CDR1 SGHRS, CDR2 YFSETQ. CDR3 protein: CASSEGDRRNGYTF. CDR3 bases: TGCGCCAGCTCCGAGGGGGATCGGAGGAATGGCTACACCTTC.

The CDR3 here is CASSPEGGRSSYEQYF. CDR3 nucleotide sequence: TGTGCCAGCTCCCCCGAGGGAGGGAGGAGCTCCTACGAGCAGTACTTC. This chain uses TRBV5-4 with TRBJ2-7; 7 bases align to TRBD2. J lost 0 bases, V lost 7 bases, and 13 bases had no gene match. The germline CDR1 and CDR2 sequences are SGHNT and YYREEE (reference sequence). The length of the CDR3 is 16 residues.

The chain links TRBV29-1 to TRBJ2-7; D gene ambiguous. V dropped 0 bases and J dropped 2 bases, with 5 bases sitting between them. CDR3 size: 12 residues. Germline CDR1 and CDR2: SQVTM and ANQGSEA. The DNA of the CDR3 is TGCAGCGTTGAAGATGGGACCTACGAGCAGTACTTC. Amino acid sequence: CSVEDGTYEQYF.

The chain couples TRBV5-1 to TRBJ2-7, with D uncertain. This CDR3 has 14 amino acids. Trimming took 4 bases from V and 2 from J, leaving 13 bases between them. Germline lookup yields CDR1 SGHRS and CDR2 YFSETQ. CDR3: CASSPRPYPYEQYF. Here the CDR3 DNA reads TGCGCCAGCAGCCCCCGCCCCTATCCCTACGAGCAGTACTTC.

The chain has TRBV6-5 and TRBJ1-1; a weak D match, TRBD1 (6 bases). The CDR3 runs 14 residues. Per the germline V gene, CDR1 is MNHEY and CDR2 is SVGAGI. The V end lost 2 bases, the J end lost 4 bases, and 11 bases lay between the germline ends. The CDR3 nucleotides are TGTGCCAGCAGTTACGGGGGCGGGATCACTGAAGCTTTCTTT. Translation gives CASSYGGGITEAFF.

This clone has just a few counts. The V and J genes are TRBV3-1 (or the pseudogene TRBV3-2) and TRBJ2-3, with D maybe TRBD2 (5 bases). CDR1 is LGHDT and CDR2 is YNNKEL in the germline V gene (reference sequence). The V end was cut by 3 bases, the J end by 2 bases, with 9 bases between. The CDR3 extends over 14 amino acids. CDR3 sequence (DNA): TGTGCCAGCAGCCAGACACGGGACACAGATACGCAGTATTTT. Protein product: CASSQTRDTDTQYF.

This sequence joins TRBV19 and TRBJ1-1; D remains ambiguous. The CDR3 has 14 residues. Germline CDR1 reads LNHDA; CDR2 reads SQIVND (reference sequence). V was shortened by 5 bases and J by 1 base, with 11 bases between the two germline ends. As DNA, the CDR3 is TGTGCCAGTAGTCTCTTTGTTGGGAACACTGAAGCTTTCTTT. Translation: CASSLFVGNTEAFF. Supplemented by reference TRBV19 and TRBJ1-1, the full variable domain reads DGGITQSPKYLFRKEGQNVTLSCEQNLNHDAMYWYRQDPGQGLRLIYYSQIVNDFQKGDIAEGYSVSREKKESFPLTVTSAQKNPTAFYLCASSLFVGNTEAFFGQGTRLTVV.

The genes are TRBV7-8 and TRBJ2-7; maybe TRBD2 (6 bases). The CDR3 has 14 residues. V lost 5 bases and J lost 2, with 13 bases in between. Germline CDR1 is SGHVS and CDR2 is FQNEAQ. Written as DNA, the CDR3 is TGTGCCAGCAGCCCGGGACTGGGACCCTACGAGCAGTACTTC. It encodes CASSPGLGPYEQYF.

CDR3 bases: TGTGCCAGCAGTTTATCAGGGTATAGGACAGCCGGTAATGAAAAACTGTTTTTT. This translates into CASSLSGYRTAGNEKLFF. The chain uses TRBV27 and TRBJ1-4; D may be TRBD1 (6 bases). V was clipped by 0 bases and J by 4 bases, with 18 bases between them. Germline CDR1 and CDR2: MNHEY and SMNVEV (reference sequence). The CDR3 sequence is 18 residues long.

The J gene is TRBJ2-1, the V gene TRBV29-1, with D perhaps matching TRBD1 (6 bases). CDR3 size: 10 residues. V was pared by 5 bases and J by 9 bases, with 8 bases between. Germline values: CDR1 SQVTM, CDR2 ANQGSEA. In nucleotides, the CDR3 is TGCAGCGTTTCCAGGGGTGAGCAGTTCTTC. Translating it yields CSVSRGEQFF.

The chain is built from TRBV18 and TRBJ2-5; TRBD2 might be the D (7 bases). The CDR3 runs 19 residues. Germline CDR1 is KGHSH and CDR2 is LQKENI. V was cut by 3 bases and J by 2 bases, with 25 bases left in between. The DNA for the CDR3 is TGTGCCAGCTCACCGTCACGGGGGGCGCAGGGCGGCCGACAAGAGACCCAGTACTTC. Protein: CASSPSRGAQGGRQETQYF.

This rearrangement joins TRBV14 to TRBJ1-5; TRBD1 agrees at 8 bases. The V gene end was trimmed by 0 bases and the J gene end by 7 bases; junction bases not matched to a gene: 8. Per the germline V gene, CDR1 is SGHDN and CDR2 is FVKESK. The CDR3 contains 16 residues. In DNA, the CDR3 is TGTGCCAGCAGCCAAGACCTTTTGACAGGGGACCAGCCCCAGCATTTT. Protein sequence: CASSQDLLTGDQPQHF. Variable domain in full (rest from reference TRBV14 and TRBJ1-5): EAGVTQFPSHSVIEKGQTVTLRCDPISGHDNLYWYRRVMGKEIKFLLHFVKESKQDESGMPNNRFLAERTGGTYSTLKVQPAELEDSGVYFCASSQDLLTGDQPQHFGDGTRLSIL.